The subject of this entry is one T cell receptor (beta chain). Its antigen is not known. The sample originates from a study of T cells in localized non-small cell lung cancer. Repertoires were generated with immunoSEQ multiplex PCR, while TCRdb's copy carries only in-frame clones and drops some. The sample has several thousand clones; around 40% are singletons. The length of the CDR3 is 17 residues. Per germline, CDR1 LNHDA and CDR2 SQIVND (reference sequence). The germline V and J ends were trimmed by 4 bases and 2 bases, with 20 bases remaining between them. Findings and caveats of the study: Sequencing was restricted to one tumor region; therefore, heterogeneity remains possible. Turning up in adjacent lung were a median roughly 50 of the top 100 tumor clones.

The starting material was lung tumor tissue, obtained before any cancer treatment. The clonotype originates from a man aged 40 to 75 with stage III lung adenocarcinoma. The chain carries TRBV19 and TRBJ1-2, with a possible D match to TRBD1 (5 bases). The CDR3 is CASSTYNYRPSNYGYTF. In DNA form, the CDR3 reads TGTGCCAGTAGTACCTATAACTACAGGCCTTCGAACTATGGCTACACCTTC.